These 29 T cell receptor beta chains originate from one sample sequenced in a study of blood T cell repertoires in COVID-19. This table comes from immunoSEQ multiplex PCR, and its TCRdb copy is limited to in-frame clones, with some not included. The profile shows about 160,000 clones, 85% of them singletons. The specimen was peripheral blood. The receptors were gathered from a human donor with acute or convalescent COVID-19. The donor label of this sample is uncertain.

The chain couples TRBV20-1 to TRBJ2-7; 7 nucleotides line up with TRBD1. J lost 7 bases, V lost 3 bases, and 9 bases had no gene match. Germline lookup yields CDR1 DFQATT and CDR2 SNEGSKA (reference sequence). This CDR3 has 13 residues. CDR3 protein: CSASPKTGREQYF. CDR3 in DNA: TGCAGTGCTAGTCCCAAGACAGGGCGGGAGCAGTACTTC.

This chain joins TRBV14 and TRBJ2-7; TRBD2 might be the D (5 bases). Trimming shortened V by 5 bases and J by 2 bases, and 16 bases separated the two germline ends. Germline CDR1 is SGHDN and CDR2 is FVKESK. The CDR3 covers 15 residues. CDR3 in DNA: TGTGCCAGCAGCTCCCCCGGGATGGGAACCTACGAGCAGTACTTC. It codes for CASSSPGMGTYEQYF.

CDR3 bases: TGTGCCAGCAGCCAATTGATGGGCAGGGTCAATTCACCCCTCCACTTT. Protein: CASSQLMGRVNSPLHF. The chain is built from TRBV16 and TRBJ1-6; D is perhaps TRBD1 (5 bases). CDR1 and CDR2 from the germline V gene are KGHSY and FQNENV. The CDR3 consists of 16 residues. V was pared by 1 base and J by 7 bases, with 14 bases between.

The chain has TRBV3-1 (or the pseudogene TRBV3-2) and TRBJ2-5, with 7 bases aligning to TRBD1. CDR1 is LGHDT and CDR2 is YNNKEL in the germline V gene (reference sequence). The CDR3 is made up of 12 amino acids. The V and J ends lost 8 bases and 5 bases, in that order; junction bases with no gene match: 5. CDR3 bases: TGTGCCAGCCAGGGGGTCCTGGAGACCCAGTACTTC. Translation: CASQGVLETQYF.

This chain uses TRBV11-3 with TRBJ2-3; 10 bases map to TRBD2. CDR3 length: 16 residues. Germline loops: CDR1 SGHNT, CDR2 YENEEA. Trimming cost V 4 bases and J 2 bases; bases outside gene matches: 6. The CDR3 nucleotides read TGTGCCAGCAGCTCGGGACTAGCGAGAGTCACAGATACGCAGTATTTT. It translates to CASSSGLARVTDTQYF.

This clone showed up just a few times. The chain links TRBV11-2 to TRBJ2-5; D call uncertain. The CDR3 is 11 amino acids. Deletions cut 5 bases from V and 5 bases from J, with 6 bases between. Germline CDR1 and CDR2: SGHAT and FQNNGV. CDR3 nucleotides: TGTGCCAGCAGCCCCCAGGAGACCCAGTACTTC. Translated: CASSPQETQYF.

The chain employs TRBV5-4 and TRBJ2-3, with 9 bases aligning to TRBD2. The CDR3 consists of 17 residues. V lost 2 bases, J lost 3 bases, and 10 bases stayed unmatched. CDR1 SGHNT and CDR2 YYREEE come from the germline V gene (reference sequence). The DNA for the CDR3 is TGTGCCAGCAGCTTAAGGCTAGCGGGGAAGGGGACAGATACGCAGTATTTT. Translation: CASSLRLAGKGTDTQYF.

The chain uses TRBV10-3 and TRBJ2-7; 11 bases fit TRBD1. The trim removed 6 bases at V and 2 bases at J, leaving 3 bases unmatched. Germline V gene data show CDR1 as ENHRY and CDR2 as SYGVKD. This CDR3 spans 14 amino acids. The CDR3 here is CAIRPGQGAYEQYF. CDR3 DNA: TGTGCCATCAGGCCGGGACAGGGGGCCTACGAGCAGTACTTC.

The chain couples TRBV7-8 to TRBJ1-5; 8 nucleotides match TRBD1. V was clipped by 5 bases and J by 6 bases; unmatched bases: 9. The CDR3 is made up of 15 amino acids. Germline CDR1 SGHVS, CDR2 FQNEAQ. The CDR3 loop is CASSQGQGPRQPQHF. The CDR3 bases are TGTGCCAGCAGCCAAGGACAGGGCCCCCGTCAGCCCCAGCATTTT.

In DNA, the CDR3 is TGTGCCAGCAGCGTAGATCCCTACGTCGACGAGCAGTACTTC. It is translated as CASSVDPYVDEQYF. V and J are TRBV9 and TRBJ2-7; no definite D call. V was cut by 0 bases and J by 5 bases, with 12 bases left in between. This CDR3 is built from 14 residues. Germline V gene lookup returns CDR1 SGDLS and CDR2 YYNGEE.

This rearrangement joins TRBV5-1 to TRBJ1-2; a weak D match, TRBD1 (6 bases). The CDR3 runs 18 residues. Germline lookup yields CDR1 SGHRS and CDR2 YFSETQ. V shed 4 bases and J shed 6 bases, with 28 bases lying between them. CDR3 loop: CASSLYLLPFDRSDGYTF. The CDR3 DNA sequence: TGCGCCAGCAGCCTCTATCTCTTACCCTTCGACAGGTCCGATGGCTACACCTTC.

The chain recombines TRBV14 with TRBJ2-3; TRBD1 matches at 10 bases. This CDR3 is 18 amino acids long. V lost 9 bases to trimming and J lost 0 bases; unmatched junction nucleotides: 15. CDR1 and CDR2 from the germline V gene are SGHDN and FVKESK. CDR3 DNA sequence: TGTGCCAGGGGGGGACAGGGGTCACAACCTTCTAGCACAGATACGCAGTATTTT. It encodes CARGGQGSQPSSTDTQYF.

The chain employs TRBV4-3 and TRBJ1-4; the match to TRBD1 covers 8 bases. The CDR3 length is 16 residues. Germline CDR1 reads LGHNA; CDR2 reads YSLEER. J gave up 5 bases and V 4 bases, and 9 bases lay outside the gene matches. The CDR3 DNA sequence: TGCGCCAGCAGCCTCCTCACTCGGACAGGGAATGAAAAACTGTTTTTT. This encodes CASSLLTRTGNEKLFF.

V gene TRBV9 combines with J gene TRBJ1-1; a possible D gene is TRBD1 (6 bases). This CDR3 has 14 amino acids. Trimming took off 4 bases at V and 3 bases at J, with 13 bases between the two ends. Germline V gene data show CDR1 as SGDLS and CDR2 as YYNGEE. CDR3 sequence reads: CASSYRQDHTEAFF. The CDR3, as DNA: TGTGCCAGCAGCTACCGACAGGACCACACTGAAGCTTTCTTT. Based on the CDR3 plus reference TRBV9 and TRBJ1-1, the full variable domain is DSGVTQTPKHLITATGQRVTLRCSPRSGDLSVYWYQQSLDQGLQFLIQYYNGEERAKGNILERFSAQQFPDLHSELNLSSLELGDSALYFCASSYRQDHTEAFFGQGTRLTVV.

The CDR3 here is CASSHSTAGGRGEETQYF. The CDR3 region has the DNA TGTGCCAGCAGCCATTCGACAGCGGGGGGGCGCGGAGAAGAGACCCAGTACTTC. The V and J genes are TRBV4-2 and TRBJ2-5; TRBD2 matches 10 bases. V dropped 3 bases and J dropped 3; count of bases not matched to a gene: 13. The CDR3 covers 18 residues. Germline V CDR1 and CDR2: LGHNA, YNFKEQ.

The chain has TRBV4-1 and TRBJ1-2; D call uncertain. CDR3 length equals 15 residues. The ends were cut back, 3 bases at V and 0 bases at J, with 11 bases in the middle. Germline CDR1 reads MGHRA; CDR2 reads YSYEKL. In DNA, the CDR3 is TGCGCCAGCAGCCACCCAGGATGGGCTAACTATGGCTACACCTTC. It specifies CASSHPGWANYGYTF.

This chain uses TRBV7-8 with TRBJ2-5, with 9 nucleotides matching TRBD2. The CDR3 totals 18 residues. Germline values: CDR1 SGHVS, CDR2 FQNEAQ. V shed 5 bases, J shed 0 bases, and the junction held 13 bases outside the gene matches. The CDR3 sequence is CASSPNPPSGTHQETQYF. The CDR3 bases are TGTGCCAGCAGCCCCAACCCCCCTAGCGGGACCCACCAAGAGACCCAGTACTTC.

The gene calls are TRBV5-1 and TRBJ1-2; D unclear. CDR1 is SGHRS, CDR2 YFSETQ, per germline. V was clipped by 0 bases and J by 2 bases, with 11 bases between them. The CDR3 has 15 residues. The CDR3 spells CASSLVANGNYGYTF. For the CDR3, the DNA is TGCGCCAGCAGCTTGGTAGCTAATGGAAACTATGGCTACACCTTC. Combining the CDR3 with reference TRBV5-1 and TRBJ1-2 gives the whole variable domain KAGVTQTPRYLIKTRGQQVTLSCSPISGHRSVSWYQQTPGQGLQFLFEYFSETQRNKGNFPGRFSGRQFSNSRSEMNVSTLELGDSALYLCASSLVANGNYGYTFGSGTRLTVV.

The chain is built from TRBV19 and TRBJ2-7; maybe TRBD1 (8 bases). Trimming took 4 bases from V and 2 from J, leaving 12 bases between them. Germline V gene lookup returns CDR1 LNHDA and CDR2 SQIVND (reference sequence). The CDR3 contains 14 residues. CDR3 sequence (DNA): TGTGCCAGTAGTAGACAGGGGACTACCTACGAGCAGTACTTC. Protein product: CASSRQGTTYEQYF.

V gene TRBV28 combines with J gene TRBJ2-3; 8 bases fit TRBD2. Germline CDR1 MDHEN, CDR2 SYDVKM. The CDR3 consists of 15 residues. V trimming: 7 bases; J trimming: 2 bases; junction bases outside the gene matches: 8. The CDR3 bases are TGTGCCAGCACCTCACACGGGGGGGCCACAGATACGCAGTATTTT. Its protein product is CASTSHGGATDTQYF.

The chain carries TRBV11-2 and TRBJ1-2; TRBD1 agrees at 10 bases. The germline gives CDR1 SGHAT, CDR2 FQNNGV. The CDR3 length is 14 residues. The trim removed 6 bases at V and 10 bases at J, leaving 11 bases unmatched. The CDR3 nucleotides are TGTGCCAGCAGTGTGGGACAGGGGTGGTCGGCCTACACCTTC. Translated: CASSVGQGWSAYTF.

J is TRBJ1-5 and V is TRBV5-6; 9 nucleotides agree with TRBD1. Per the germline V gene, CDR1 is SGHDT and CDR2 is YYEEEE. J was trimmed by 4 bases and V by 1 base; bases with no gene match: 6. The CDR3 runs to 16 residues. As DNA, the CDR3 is TGTGCCAGCAGCTTGAAGTGGGACAGGGCTAATCAGCCCCAGCATTTT. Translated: CASSLKWDRANQPQHF.

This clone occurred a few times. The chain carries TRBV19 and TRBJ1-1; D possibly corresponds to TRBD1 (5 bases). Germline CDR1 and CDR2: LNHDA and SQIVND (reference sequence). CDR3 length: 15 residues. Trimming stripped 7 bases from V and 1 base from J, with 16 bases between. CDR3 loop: CASNTGDVRNTEAFF. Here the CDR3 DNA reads TGTGCCAGTAATACGGGGGATGTGCGGAACACTGAAGCTTTCTTT.

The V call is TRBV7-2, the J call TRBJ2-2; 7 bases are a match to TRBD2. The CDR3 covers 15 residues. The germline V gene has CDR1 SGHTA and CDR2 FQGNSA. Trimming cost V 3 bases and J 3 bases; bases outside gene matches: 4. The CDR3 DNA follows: TGTGCCAGCAGCTTTTATACTAGCGACACCGGGGAGCTGTTTTTT. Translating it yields CASSFYTSDTGELFF. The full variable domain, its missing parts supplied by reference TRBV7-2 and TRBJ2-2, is GAGVSQSPSNKVTEKGKDVELRCDPISGHTALYWYRQSLGQGLEFLIYFQGNSAPDKSGLPSDRFSAERTGGSVSTLTIQRTQQEDSAVYLCASSFYTSDTGELFFGEGSRLTVL.

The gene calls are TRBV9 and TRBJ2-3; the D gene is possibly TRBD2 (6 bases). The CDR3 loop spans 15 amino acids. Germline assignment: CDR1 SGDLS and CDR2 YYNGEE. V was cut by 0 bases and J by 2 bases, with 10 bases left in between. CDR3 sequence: CASSVDRGTTDTQYF. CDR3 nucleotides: TGTGCCAGCAGCGTAGATCGGGGGACCACAGATACGCAGTATTTT.

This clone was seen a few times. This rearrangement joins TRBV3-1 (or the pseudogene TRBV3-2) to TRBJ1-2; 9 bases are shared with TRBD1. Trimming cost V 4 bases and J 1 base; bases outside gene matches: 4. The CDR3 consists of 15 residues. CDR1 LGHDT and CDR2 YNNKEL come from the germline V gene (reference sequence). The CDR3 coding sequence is TGTGCCAGCAGCCCGAGACAGGGGGTTAACTATGGCTACACCTTC. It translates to CASSPRQGVNYGYTF.

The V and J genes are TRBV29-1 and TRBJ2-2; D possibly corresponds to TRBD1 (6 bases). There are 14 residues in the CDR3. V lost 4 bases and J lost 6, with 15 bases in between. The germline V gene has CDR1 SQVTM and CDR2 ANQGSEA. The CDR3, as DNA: TGCAGCGTTGGAGGGGCACAGGGCGCCGGGGAGCTGTTTTTT. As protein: CSVGGAQGAGELFF.

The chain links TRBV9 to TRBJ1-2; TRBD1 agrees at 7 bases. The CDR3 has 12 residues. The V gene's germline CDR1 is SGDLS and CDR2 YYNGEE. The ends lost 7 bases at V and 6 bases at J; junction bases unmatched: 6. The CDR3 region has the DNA TGTGCCAGCGGCCCAGACAGGGATGGCTACACCTTC. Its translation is CASGPDRDGYTF.

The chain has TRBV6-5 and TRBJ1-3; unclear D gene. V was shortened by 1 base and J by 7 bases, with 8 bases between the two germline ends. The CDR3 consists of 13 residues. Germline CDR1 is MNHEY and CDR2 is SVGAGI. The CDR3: CASSYYPGNTIYF. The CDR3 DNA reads TGTGCCAGCAGTTACTACCCGGGGAACACCATATATTTT.